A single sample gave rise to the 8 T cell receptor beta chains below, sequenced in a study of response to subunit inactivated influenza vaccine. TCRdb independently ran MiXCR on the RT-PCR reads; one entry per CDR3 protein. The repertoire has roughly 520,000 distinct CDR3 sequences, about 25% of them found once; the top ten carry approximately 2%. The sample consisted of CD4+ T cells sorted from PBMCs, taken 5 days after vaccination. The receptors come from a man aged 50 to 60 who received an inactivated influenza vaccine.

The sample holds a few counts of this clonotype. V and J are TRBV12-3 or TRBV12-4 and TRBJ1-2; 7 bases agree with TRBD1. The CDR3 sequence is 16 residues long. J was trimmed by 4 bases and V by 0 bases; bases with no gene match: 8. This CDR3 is CASSLAGRQGSYGYTF. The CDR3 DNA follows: TGTGCCAGCAGTTTAGCTGGAAGACAGGGATCCTATGGCTACACCTTC.

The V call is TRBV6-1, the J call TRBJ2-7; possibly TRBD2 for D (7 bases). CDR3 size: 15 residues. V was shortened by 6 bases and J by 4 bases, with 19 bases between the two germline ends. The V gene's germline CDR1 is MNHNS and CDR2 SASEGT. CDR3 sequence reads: CASRTMGGAFYEQYF. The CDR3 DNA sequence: TGTGCCAGCAGAACCATGGGGGGGGCGTTTTACGAGCAGTACTTC.

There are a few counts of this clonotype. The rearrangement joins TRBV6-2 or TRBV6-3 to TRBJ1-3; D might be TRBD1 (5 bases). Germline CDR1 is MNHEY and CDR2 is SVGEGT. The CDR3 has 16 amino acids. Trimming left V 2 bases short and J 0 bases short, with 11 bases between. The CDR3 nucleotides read TGTGCCAGCAGTTACGGCCCGACAGACTCTGGAAACACCATATATTTT. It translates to CASSYGPTDSGNTIYF.

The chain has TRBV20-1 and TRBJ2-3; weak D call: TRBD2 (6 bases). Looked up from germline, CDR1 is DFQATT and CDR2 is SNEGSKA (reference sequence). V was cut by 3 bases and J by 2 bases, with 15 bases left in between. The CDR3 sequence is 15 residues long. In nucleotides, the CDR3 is TGCAGTGCTAGGACCCCTAGGGGACTCACAGATACGCAGTATTTT. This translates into CSARTPRGLTDTQYF.

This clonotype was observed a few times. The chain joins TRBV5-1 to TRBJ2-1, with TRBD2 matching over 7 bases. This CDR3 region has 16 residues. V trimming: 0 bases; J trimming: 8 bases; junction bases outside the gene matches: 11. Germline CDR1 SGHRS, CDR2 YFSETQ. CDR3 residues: CASSLAGGLEFYEQFF. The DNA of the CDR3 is TGCGCCAGCAGCTTGGCGGGGGGACTGGAGTTCTATGAGCAGTTCTTC.

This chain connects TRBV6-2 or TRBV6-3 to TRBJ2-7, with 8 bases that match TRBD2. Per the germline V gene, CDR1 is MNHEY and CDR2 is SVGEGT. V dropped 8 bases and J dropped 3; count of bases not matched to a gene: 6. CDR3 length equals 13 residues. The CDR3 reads CASAGGAVYEQYF. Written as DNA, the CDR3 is TGTGCCAGCGCCGGGGGGGCTGTCTACGAGCAGTACTTC.

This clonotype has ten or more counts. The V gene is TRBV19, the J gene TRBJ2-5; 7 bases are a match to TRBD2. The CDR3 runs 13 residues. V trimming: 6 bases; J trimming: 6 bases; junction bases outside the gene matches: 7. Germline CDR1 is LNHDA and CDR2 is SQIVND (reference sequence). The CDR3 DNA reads TGTGCCAGTAGCCCGACTAGCTCGCAGACCCAGTACTTC. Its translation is CASSPTSSQTQYF.

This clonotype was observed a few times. The chain's CDR3 is CAISDSRTGGVGYTF. In DNA form, the CDR3 reads TGTGCCATCAGTGATTCCCGGACAGGGGGCGTTGGCTACACCTTC. The V and J genes are TRBV10-3 and TRBJ1-2; TRBD1 agrees at 11 bases. Trimming cost V 3 bases and J 7 bases; bases outside gene matches: 7. The CDR3 contains 15 residues. Per germline, CDR1 ENHRY and CDR2 SYGVKD.